Listed here are 15 T cell receptor beta chains from one sample, sequenced in a study of Ad26.COV2.S vaccination and SARS-CoV-2 variants. Treatment indicated: some 19 received Ad26.COV2.S at low or high dose, single or two shots; about 5 received placebo; per-sample allocation not given. Sampling was performed 63 days after the first vaccine or placebo injection. Generated by immunoSEQ multiplex PCR, the TCRdb table keeps only in-frame clones and is missing some. The sample comprises about 470,000 clones, less than 95% of which are singletons, and approximately 4.3% rests with the top ten. Sequencing was performed on peripheral blood, taken in a trial of Ad26.COV2.S vaccine versus placebo. These receptors were obtained from a person between 18 and 60 years old who received the Ad26.COV2.S COVID-19 vaccine or a placebo.

The sample holds one count of this clone. The V and J genes are TRBV14 and TRBJ1-6; 8 nucleotides agree with TRBD1. CDR1 is SGHDN, CDR2 FVKESK, per germline. The V segment lost 0 bases and the J segment 7 bases; nucleotides outside the gene matches: 2. The CDR3 loop spans 15 amino acids. The CDR3 region is CASSQDRTGNSPLHF. The CDR3 region has the DNA TGTGCCAGCAGCCAAGATAGGACAGGGAATTCACCCCTCCACTTT.

The J gene is TRBJ1-1, the V gene TRBV5-1, with D unclear. The CDR3 is made up of 13 amino acids. The germline gives CDR1 SGHRS, CDR2 YFSETQ. Deletions cut 1 base from V and 4 bases from J, with 8 bases between. CDR3 sequence reads: CASSLRDGTEAFF. The CDR3 DNA follows: TGCGCCAGCAGCTTGCGGGATGGCACTGAAGCTTTCTTT.

This clone was seen only once. The gene calls are TRBV5-1 and TRBJ2-5; TRBD2 agrees at 11 bases. Germline lookup yields CDR1 SGHRS and CDR2 YFSETQ. The CDR3 is 17 amino acids. V was pared by 4 bases and J by 5 bases, with 13 bases of the junction left unmatched. The CDR3 bases are TGCGCCAGCAGCCCGGCCACTCTAGCGGGAGGTTTGGAGACCCAGTACTTC. Translation gives CASSPATLAGGLETQYF. Filled out from reference TRBV5-1 and TRBJ2-5, the complete variable domain reads KAGVTQTPRYLIKTRGQQVTLSCSPISGHRSVSWYQQTPGQGLQFLFEYFSETQRNKGNFPGRFSGRQFSNSRSEMNVSTLELGDSALYLCASSPATLAGGLETQYFGPGTRLLVL.

The chain has TRBV27 and TRBJ1-5; perhaps TRBD1 as D (6 bases). The germline CDR1 and CDR2 sequences are MNHEY and SMNVEV (reference sequence). V lost 3 bases and J lost 2, with 20 bases in between. The CDR3 is 18 residues long. This CDR3 is CASSFARGKNIGNQPQHF. For the CDR3, the DNA is TGTGCCAGCAGTTTTGCCAGGGGAAAGAATATTGGCAATCAGCCCCAGCATTTT.

The chain uses TRBV10-3 and TRBJ1-5; D unclear. V lost 3 bases and J lost 3, with 12 bases in between. The germline gives CDR1 ENHRY, CDR2 SYGVKD. CDR3 length: 15 residues. The CDR3 reads CAISDDRVPNQPQHF. As DNA, the CDR3 is TGTGCCATCAGTGACGATAGGGTTCCCAATCAGCCCCAGCATTTT.

This chain connects TRBV5-1 to TRBJ2-3, with 10 bases matching TRBD2. The CDR3 covers 16 residues. The junction had 7 bases not matched to a gene; V was cut back by 0 bases and J by 6 bases. In germline, CDR1 is SGHRS, CDR2 YFSETQ. CDR3 region: CASSLVPSGSEDTQYF. The CDR3 DNA is TGCGCCAGCAGCTTGGTTCCTAGCGGGAGTGAGGATACGCAGTATTTT.

The J gene is TRBJ1-4, the V gene TRBV5-1, with D perhaps TRBD1 (6 bases). In germline, CDR1 is SGHRS, CDR2 YFSETQ. V was clipped by 3 bases and J by 1 base, with 10 bases between them. CDR3 size: 15 residues. The CDR3 reads CASSSTGGTNEKLFF. The CDR3 region has the DNA TGCGCCAGCAGCTCGACAGGAGGAACTAATGAAAAACTGTTTTTT.

V and J are TRBV2 and TRBJ2-3, with D perhaps given as TRBD1 or TRBD2 (6 bases each). Trimming removed 8 bases at V and 6 bases at J, with 12 bases between. CDR3 length: 12 residues. Germline V gene lookup returns CDR1 SNHLY and CDR2 FYNNEI. CDR3: CASLGGRDTQYF. The CDR3 DNA reads TGTGCCAGCCTTGGGGGGCGGGATACGCAGTATTTT.

The chain is built from TRBV7-2 and TRBJ2-2; D remains ambiguous. CDR3 length: 13 residues. V was cut by 2 bases and J by 2 bases, with 3 bases left in between. Germline values: CDR1 SGHTA, CDR2 FQGNSA. CDR3 sequence: CASSLINTGELFF. The CDR3 DNA is TGTGCCAGCAGCTTAATTAACACCGGGGAGCTGTTTTTT.

This clone appeared a single time. The rearrangement links TRBV18 to TRBJ2-7, with unresolved D. Germline values: CDR1 KGHSH, CDR2 LQKENI. The CDR3 sequence is 14 residues long. Deletions cut 6 bases from V and 2 bases from J, with 14 bases between. CDR3 in amino acids: CASSPRQNPYEQYF. In DNA, the CDR3 is TGTGCCAGCTCGCCCCGCCAGAATCCCTACGAGCAGTACTTC.

The chain links TRBV5-1 to TRBJ2-1; 7 nucleotides line up with TRBD2. Germline V CDR1 and CDR2: SGHRS, YFSETQ. The CDR3 sequence is 16 residues long. J gave up 2 bases and V 0 bases, and 5 bases lay outside the gene matches. The DNA of the CDR3 is TGCGCCAGCAGCTTGGGACGAGGGAGGGCCTACAATGAGCAGTTCTTC. This codes for CASSLGRGRAYNEQFF.

This clone was observed a few times. This rearrangement joins TRBV9 to TRBJ2-3; no firm D call. Germline V lookup: CDR1 SGDLS, CDR2 YYNGEE. The V and J ends lost 0 bases and 6 bases respectively, with 11 bases between them. CDR3 length: 14 amino acids. Here the CDR3 DNA reads TGTGCCAGCAGCGTAGGGCCGATTGTCGATACGCAGTATTTT. As protein: CASSVGPIVDTQYF.

As DNA, the CDR3 is TGTGCCTGGACCCCAGTGGGAGTTGGCACAGATACGCAGTATTTT. Translation gives CAWTPVGVGTDTQYF. The chain uses TRBV30 and TRBJ2-3, with a tentative D call TRBD2 (5 bases). Per the germline V gene, CDR1 is GTSNPN and CDR2 is SVGIG (reference sequence). Trimming left V 4 bases short and J 1 base short, with 15 bases between. CDR3 length equals 15 residues.

The chain links TRBV10-3 to TRBJ2-1; 7 bases line up with TRBD2. CDR3 length: 16 residues. V was pared by 4 bases and J by 7 bases, with 13 bases of the junction left unmatched. The germline V gene has CDR1 ENHRY and CDR2 SYGVKD. This CDR3 reads CAISVSGTAKTNEQFF. The CDR3 DNA reads TGTGCCATCAGTGTGAGCGGGACGGCGAAAACAAATGAGCAGTTCTTC.

This clone was seen a handful of times. The chain couples TRBV6-4 to TRBJ1-5; D remains ambiguous. Between the trimmed V and J ends, which lost 4 bases and 7 bases, there was a span of 11 bases. CDR3 size: 13 residues. The germline V gene has CDR1 MRHNA and CDR2 SNTAGT. The CDR3 protein is CASSGESGQPQHF. The CDR3, as DNA: TGTGCCAGCAGTGGGGAATCGGGGCAGCCCCAGCATTTT.